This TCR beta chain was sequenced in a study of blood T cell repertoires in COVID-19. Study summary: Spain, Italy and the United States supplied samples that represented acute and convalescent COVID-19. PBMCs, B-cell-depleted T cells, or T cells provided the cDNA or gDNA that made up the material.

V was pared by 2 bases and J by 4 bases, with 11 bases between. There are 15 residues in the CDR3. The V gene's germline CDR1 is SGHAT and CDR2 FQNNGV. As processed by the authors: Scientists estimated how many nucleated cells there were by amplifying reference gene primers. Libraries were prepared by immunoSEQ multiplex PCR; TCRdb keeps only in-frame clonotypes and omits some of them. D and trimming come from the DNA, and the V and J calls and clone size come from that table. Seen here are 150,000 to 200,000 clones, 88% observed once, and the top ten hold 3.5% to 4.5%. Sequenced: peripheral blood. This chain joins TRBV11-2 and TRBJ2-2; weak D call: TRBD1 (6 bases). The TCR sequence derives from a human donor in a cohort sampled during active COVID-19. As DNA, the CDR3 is TGTGCCAGCAGCTTATTCGGACAGAGCACCGGGGAGCTGTTTTTT. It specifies CASSLFGQSTGELFF.